Reported below is one T cell receptor (beta chain). Its antigen is unidentified. Germline V gives CDR1 KGHDR, CDR2 SFDVKD. J lost 0 bases, V lost 3 bases, and 2 bases had no gene match. CDR3 length: 16 residues. Pooling covered second doses at about 4 or about 12 weeks. The data derive from a study of T cell responses to AZD1222 COVID-19 vaccine. The assay was immunoSEQ multiplex PCR, and TCRdb's table has in-frame clones only and misses some. The table lists some 250,000 clones, about 94% of them singletons. Findings of the study overall: Mapped onto spike, vaccine-associated CD4 TCRs spanned it and were dominant at 160-218 and 743-854. After the peak T cell response, and only then, were repertoires sampled.

The chain couples TRBV24-1 to TRBJ2-3; TRBD2 matches 10 bases. The starting material was peripheral blood, obtained 28 days after the second AZD1222 dose. The TCR was taken from an adult who received the AZD1222 COVID-19 vaccine. CDR3 loop: CATSDPTSGSTDTQYF. The DNA for the CDR3 is TGTGCCACCAGTGATCCGACTAGCGGGAGCACAGATACGCAGTATTTT.